This entry is about one T cell receptor (beta chain). The germline gives CDR1 SGDLS, CDR2 YYNGEE. V dropped 0 bases and J dropped 7 bases, with 19 bases sitting between them. The CDR3 runs to 16 residues. The sample originates from a study of blood T cell repertoires in COVID-19. Study-level information: PBMCs, B-cell-depleted T cells, or T cells were the source of the cDNA or gDNA that made up the material.

Study processing details: Researchers report that nucleated cell counts were estimated from reference gene primer amplification. Method: immunoSEQ multiplex PCR; TCRdb's copy keeps in-frame clones and lacks some. Clonal size and the V and J genes are those of that table, whereas D and trimming came from the DNA. The sample includes 95,000 to 150,000 clones, roughly four fifths seen only once; the top ten take 3.5% to 5.5%. The sample was peripheral blood. This clonotype was obtained from a woman aged 65 to 85 with acute or convalescent COVID-19. The chain is built from TRBV9 and TRBJ2-5; no reliable D call. The CDR3, as DNA: TGTGCCAGCAGCGTAGTCGGGTTAGCTCCCCTAGGGACCCAGTACTTC. It is translated as CASSVVGLAPLGTQYF.